This T cell receptor beta chain was profiled in a study of shared clonotypes between healthy human individuals. Study findings and constraints: Clonotype sharing across donors was expected to vary with sequencing depth.

Repertoires were generated with immunoSEQ multiplex PCR, while TCRdb's copy carries only in-frame clones and drops some. The table has more than 550,000 clones, just over 90% seen once. Naive CD8 isolation took CD45RO-negative cells positively selected for CCR7 and excluded terminally differentiated effector memory CD45RA+ cells. A note on this clone: The target antigen is unknown.

V lost 1 base to trimming and J lost 5 bases, with 17 bases between them. Per germline, CDR1 SEHNR and CDR2 FQNEAQ (reference sequence). The CDR3 consists of 16 residues. V and J are TRBV7-9 and TRBJ2-5; a weak D match, TRBD1 (5 bases). The sequenced sample was naive CD8+ T cells sorted from blood. The receptor was derived from a man younger than 45 in good health. CDR3 in amino acids: CASSLGGRPFTETQYF. The CDR3 DNA follows: TGTGCCAGCAGCTTAGGGGGCAGACCATTCACGGAGACCCAGTACTTC.